A single sample gave rise to the 28 T cell receptor beta chains below, sequenced in a study of Graves' ophthalmopathy and Graves' hyperthyroidism. CDR3 regions of TCR beta were amplified from RNA transcripts. RT-PCR with HTBI primers came first, then second-round multiplex PCR. TCRdb re-called the multiplex PCR reads with MiXCR, one entry per CDR3 protein. The table includes more than 300,000 distinct CDR3 sequences, 15% to 20% detected once. The sample comprised peripheral blood. These receptors were obtained from an adult woman with stable Graves' hyperthyroidism.

This clonotype was seen many times. This chain connects TRBV12-3 or TRBV12-4 to TRBJ2-2; tentatively, D is TRBD2 (6 bases). The CDR3 is 17 amino acids. V shed 6 bases and J shed 8 bases, with 25 bases lying between them. CDR3: CASRATRASAPKGELFF. The CDR3 region has the DNA TGTGCCAGCAGGGCTACTAGGGCTAGCGCACCTAAAGGGGAGCTGTTTTTT.

This clonotype was seen only a few times. V is TRBV30 and J is TRBJ2-7; 8 nucleotides line up with TRBD2. Germline V gene data show CDR1 as GTSNPN and CDR2 as SVGIG (reference sequence). The CDR3 length is 17 residues. With V trimmed by 3 bases and J by 2 bases, 15 bases remained unmatched. The CDR3 region has the DNA TGTGCCTGGAGCCACGCGGGAGGACCAAGTGGCCCCTACGAGCAGTACTTC. Its protein product is CAWSHAGGPSGPYEQYF.

At least ten counts were recorded for this clonotype. The chain combines TRBV6-1 with TRBJ2-7; no clear D gene. V lost 5 bases, J lost 1 base, and 12 bases lay in between. CDR3 length equals 14 residues. The germline V gene encodes CDR1 MNHNS and CDR2 SASEGT. CDR3 sequence (DNA): TGTGCCAGCAGTCCATACTCCTCATCCTACGAGCAGTACTTC. Translated, it gives CASSPYSSSYEQYF.

The genes are TRBV4-3 and TRBJ1-5; TRBD1 might be the D (5 bases). The ends were cut back, 0 bases at V and 7 bases at J, with 16 bases in the middle. This CDR3 has 16 residues. Germline V gene sequence: CDR1 LGHNA, CDR2 YSLEER. CDR3 protein: CASSQDHIGVRQPQHF. The CDR3 nucleotides read TGCGCCAGCAGCCAAGATCACATAGGGGTTCGGCAGCCCCAGCATTTT.

This clonotype was observed at least ten times. V gene TRBV19 combines with J gene TRBJ2-2; 7 bases match TRBD2. Germline trimming cut 7 bases from V and 7 bases from J; bases unmatched to any gene: 6. CDR3 length equals 13 residues. The V gene's germline CDR1 is LNHDA and CDR2 SQIVND (reference sequence). The CDR3 is CASKETSLGELFF. CDR3 coding DNA: TGTGCCAGTAAGGAGACTAGCCTCGGGGAGCTGTTTTTT.

This clonotype has at least ten counts. The chain joins TRBV7-6 to TRBJ2-5, with a tentative D call TRBD1 (6 bases). There are 14 residues in the CDR3. CDR1 and CDR2 from the germline V gene are SGHVS and FNYEAQ. V was trimmed by 1 base and J by 3 bases, leaving 9 bases between them. CDR3 DNA sequence: TGTGCCAGCAGCTTAGGAGGACAGAAAGAGACCCAGTACTTC. It encodes CASSLGGQKETQYF.

There are many counts of this clonotype. The chain uses TRBV6-5 and TRBJ2-7, with 9 nucleotides matching TRBD1. The germline CDR1 and CDR2 sequences are MNHEY and SVGAGI. V shed 6 bases, J shed 5 bases, and the junction held 8 bases outside the gene matches. This CDR3 spans 14 amino acids. The CDR3 DNA reads as TGTGCCAGCAGGAGGACAGGGGTGAGCCACGAGCAGTACTTC. It codes for CASRRTGVSHEQYF.

In its sample, this clonotype was seen many times. This rearrangement joins TRBV7-8 to TRBJ1-5; tentative D call: TRBD1 (5 bases). Germline V CDR1 and CDR2: SGHVS, FQNEAQ. The CDR3 sequence is 18 residues long. The ends were cut back, 4 bases at V and 7 bases at J, with 26 bases in the middle. The CDR3 coding sequence is TGTGCCAGCAGCTCCGCCAAGCCCTACGTCAGGGTAAACCAGCCCCAGCATTTT. It codes for CASSSAKPYVRVNQPQHF.

A few counts support this clonotype. The chain links TRBV18 to TRBJ2-7; D not certain. Trimming pared 3 bases from V and 2 bases from J, leaving 11 bases between. Germline V gene lookup returns CDR1 KGHSH and CDR2 LQKENI. The CDR3 has 14 amino acids. Written as DNA, the CDR3 is TGTGCCAGCTCACCCCAACAGATTACCTACGAGCAGTACTTC. Residues: CASSPQQITYEQYF.

This clonotype was seen many times. The V call is TRBV10-3, the J call TRBJ2-7; a possible D gene is TRBD2 (5 bases). Germline V gene sequence: CDR1 ENHRY, CDR2 SYGVKD. CDR3 length: 15 residues. The V gene lost 3 bases and the J gene lost 6 bases, with 18 bases spanning the gap. CDR3 in amino acids: CAISDSSHSPGEQYF. In DNA form, the CDR3 reads TGTGCCATCAGTGATTCTAGCCATTCCCCCGGCGAGCAGTACTTC.

This clonotype came up many times. The V gene is TRBV12-3 or TRBV12-4, the J gene TRBJ1-5, with D unresolved. Trimming left V 2 bases short and J 3 bases short, with 11 bases between. The CDR3 sequence is 15 residues long. CDR3 DNA sequence: TGTGCCAGCAGTTTATTTAGCGGGCACAATCAGCCCCAGCATTTT. As protein: CASSLFSGHNQPQHF.

This clonotype appeared a few times. Relative to the germline gene, one junction end is altered; a read error may explain this. The chain links TRBV5-1 to TRBJ2-7, with TRBD1 matching over 9 bases. Germline V gene sequence: CDR1 SGHRS, CDR2 YFSETQ. CDR3 length equals 16 residues. The CDR3 DNA reads TGCGCCAGCAGCTTGGAGGCGGGACAGGGCTCCCACGAGCAGTACTTC. Translated: CASSLEAGQGSHEQYF.

Ten or more counts support this clonotype. The V and J genes are TRBV20-1 and TRBJ2-5, with unresolved D. Trimming removed 1 base from V and 7 bases from J, with 4 bases in between. CDR3 size: 10 residues. Per the germline V gene, CDR1 is DFQATT and CDR2 is SNEGSKA (reference sequence). The CDR3 coding sequence is TGCAGTGCTAGAGGTCCGACCCAGTACTTC. Translating gives CSARGPTQYF.

This clonotype was recorded many times. This rearrangement joins TRBV19 to TRBJ2-7, with 8 bases fitting TRBD2. Germline V lookup: CDR1 LNHDA, CDR2 SQIVND (reference sequence). The trim removed 5 bases at V and 3 bases at J, leaving 6 bases unmatched. This CDR3 spans 14 amino acids. The CDR3 sequence: CASSASGTSYEQYF. The CDR3 DNA sequence: TGTGCCAGTAGTGCGTCCGGGACTAGCTACGAGCAGTACTTC.

This clonotype was counted between two and nine times. The chain is built from TRBV7-2 and TRBJ1-3; D is possibly TRBD1 (6 bases). CDR1 and CDR2 (germline): SGHTA, FQGNSA. V shed 9 bases and J shed 3 bases, with 15 bases lying between them. The CDR3 runs to 14 residues. The CDR3 loop reads CASHPGTIGNTIYF. In DNA, the CDR3 is TGTGCCAGTCACCCCGGGACAATTGGAAACACCATATATTTT.

This clonotype was detected many times. The chain links TRBV12-3 or TRBV12-4 to TRBJ2-5; D gene unclear. The CDR3 has 13 residues. Trimming pared 3 bases from V and 1 base from J, leaving 6 bases between. Here the CDR3 reads CASSLGSQETQYF. In DNA, the CDR3 is TGTGCCAGCAGTTTGGGCAGCCAAGAGACCCAGTACTTC.

This clonotype was counted many times. This chain uses TRBV20-1 with TRBJ2-4; the D gene is possibly TRBD1 (5 bases). Between the trimmed V and J ends, which lost 1 base and 6 bases, there was a span of 16 bases. Germline CDR1 reads DFQATT; CDR2 reads SNEGSKA (reference sequence). The CDR3 contains 15 residues. CDR3: CSARVVSGQGNIQYF. The CDR3 nucleotides are TGCAGTGCTAGAGTGGTTTCTGGGCAGGGAAACATTCAGTACTTC.

Points on this clonotype: The missing conserved phenylalanine or tryptophan at the end of this CDR3 makes a read error likely. V usage is TRBV6-1 and J usage is TRBJ2-7, with a weak D call TRBD2 (5 bases). Germline-derived CDR1 and CDR2 are MNHNS and SASEGT. This CDR3 is 15 amino acids long. V lost 4 bases and J 1 base, leaving 14 bases between the germline ends. CDR3: CASSATSGTSYEQYY. DNA of the CDR3: TGTGCCAGCAGTGCTACGAGCGGAACTTCCTACGAGCAGTACTAC.

In its sample, this clonotype was seen a few times. In this CDR3 the conserved last residue, phenylalanine or tryptophan, is missing, so a read error is likely. The chain joins TRBV18 to TRBJ1-1, with D unresolved. Trimming shortened V by 1 base and J by 5 bases, and 8 bases separated the two germline ends. Germline V CDR1 and CDR2: KGHSH, LQKENI. The CDR3 is 13 amino acids. The CDR3 loop reads CASSPLKGTEAFY. The CDR3 coding sequence is TGTGCCAGCTCACCACTCAAGGGAACTGAAGCTTTCTAT.

This clonotype has a count of ten or more. V gene TRBV20-1 combines with J gene TRBJ2-4; D is undetermined. CDR3 length: 13 residues. Germline lookup yields CDR1 DFQATT and CDR2 SNEGSKA (reference sequence). Trimming shortened V by 6 bases and J by 0 bases, and 9 bases separated the two germline ends. Here the CDR3 DNA reads TGCAGTGCCTACGGATTAGCCAAAAACATTCAGTACTTC. Its protein is CSAYGLAKNIQYF.

The gene calls are TRBV5-4 and TRBJ2-2, with a tentative D call TRBD1 (6 bases). V lost 0 bases, J lost 1 base, and 13 bases lay in between. Germline V CDR1 and CDR2: SGHNT, YYREEE (reference sequence). The CDR3 is made up of 17 amino acids. The CDR3 loop reads CASSLGDQGRNTGELFF. The CDR3 DNA reads TGTGCCAGCAGCTTGGGGGACCAGGGGAGGAACACCGGGGAGCTGTTTTTT. The variable domain in full, completed from reference TRBV5-4 and TRBJ2-2, reads ETGVTQSPTHLIKTRGQQVTLRCSSQSGHNTVSWYQQALGQGPQFIFQYYREEENGRGNFPPRFSGLQFPNYSSELNVNALELDDSALYLCASSLGDQGRNTGELFFGEGSRLTVL.

This clonotype showed up many times. This sequence joins TRBV20-1 and TRBJ1-1; no definite D call. Germline lookup yields CDR1 DFQATT and CDR2 SNEGSKA (reference sequence). The CDR3 consists of 15 residues. V lost 3 bases, J lost 0 bases, and 14 bases lay in between. CDR3 bases: TGCAGTGCTAGTAGAGGGTTGGAGATGAACACTGAAGCTTTCTTT. Amino acid sequence: CSASRGLEMNTEAFF.

This clonotype has ten or more counts. The chain couples TRBV11-2 to TRBJ2-7; TRBD2 matches 14 bases. This CDR3 is built from 17 residues. The germline gives CDR1 SGHAT, CDR2 FQNNGV. The V and J ends lost 1 base and 2 bases, in that order; junction bases with no gene match: 4. This chain's CDR3 is CASSLGLAGGIPYEQYF. The CDR3 bases are TGTGCCAGCAGCTTAGGACTAGCGGGAGGGATACCCTACGAGCAGTACTTC.

This clonotype was recorded many times. The chain couples TRBV6-5 to TRBJ2-7, with a possible D match to TRBD1 (5 bases). This CDR3 spans 13 amino acids. Germline values: CDR1 MNHEY, CDR2 SVGAGI. The V end lost 8 bases, the J end lost 6 bases, and 17 bases lay between the germline ends. For the CDR3, the DNA is TGTGCCAGCCTAGTCCCAGGGTTAAGCGAGCAGTACTTC. Residues: CASLVPGLSEQYF.

This clonotype occurred many times. This chain links TRBV29-1 with TRBJ1-1; no clear D gene. V was shortened by 3 bases and J by 2 bases, with 10 bases between the two germline ends. Germline CDR1 reads SQVTM; CDR2 reads ANQGSEA. The CDR3 is made up of 13 amino acids. CDR3 nucleotides: TGCAGCGTTGATTTCGGATTCAACACTGAAGCTTTCTTT. This translates into CSVDFGFNTEAFF.

This clonotype showed up many times. The chain employs TRBV7-9 and TRBJ2-7, with D perhaps matching TRBD1 or TRBD2 (5 bases each). The germline V gene encodes CDR1 SEHNR and CDR2 FQNEAQ (reference sequence). V lost 5 bases, J lost 5 bases, and 13 bases lay in between. This CDR3 contains 13 residues. The DNA of the CDR3 is TGTGCCAGCAGCCCCCGGGACGGCCACGAGCAGTACTTC. The encoded protein is CASSPRDGHEQYF.

Ten or more counts support this clonotype. This chain links TRBV7-6 with TRBJ2-7; D may be TRBD1 (5 bases). Trimming left V 0 bases short and J 7 bases short, with 13 bases between. The CDR3 has 14 residues. Germline lookup yields CDR1 SGHVS and CDR2 FNYEAQ. The CDR3 DNA reads as TGTGCCAGCAGCTTAGCGCAGGGTTCGAGGGAGCAGTACTTC. Amino acids: CASSLAQGSREQYF.

This clonotype was found many times. The rearrangement joins TRBV19 to TRBJ1-5; D gene ambiguous. Trimming pared 7 bases from V and 0 bases from J, leaving 16 bases between. CDR1 LNHDA and CDR2 SQIVND come from the germline V gene (reference sequence). This CDR3 is 16 amino acids long. The CDR3 sequence: CASTRVGMGSNQPQHF. CDR3 sequence (DNA): TGTGCCAGTACCCGAGTCGGGATGGGTAGCAATCAGCCCCAGCATTTT. The full variable domain, completed using reference TRBV19 and TRBJ1-5, is DGGITQSPKYLFRKEGQNVTLSCEQNLNHDAMYWYRQDPGQGLRLIYYSQIVNDFQKGDIAEGYSVSREKKESFPLTVTSAQKNPTAFYLCASTRVGMGSNQPQHFGDGTRLSIL.